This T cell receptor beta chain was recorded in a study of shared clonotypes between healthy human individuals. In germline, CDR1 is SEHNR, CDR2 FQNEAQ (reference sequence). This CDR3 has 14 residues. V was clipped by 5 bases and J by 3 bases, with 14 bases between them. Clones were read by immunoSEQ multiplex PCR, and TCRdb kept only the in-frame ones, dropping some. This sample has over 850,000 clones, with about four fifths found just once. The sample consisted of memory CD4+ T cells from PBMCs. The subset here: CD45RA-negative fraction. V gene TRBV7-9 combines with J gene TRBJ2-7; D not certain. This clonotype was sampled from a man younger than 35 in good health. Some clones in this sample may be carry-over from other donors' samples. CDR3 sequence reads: CASSPRWSDYEQYF. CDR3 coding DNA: TGTGCCAGCAGCCCCCGGTGGTCGGACTACGAGCAGTACTTC. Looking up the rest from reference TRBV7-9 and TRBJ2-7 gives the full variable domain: DTGVSQNPRHKITKRGQNVTFRCDPISEHNRLYWYRQTLGQGPEFLTYFQNEAQLEKSRLLSDRFSAERPKGSFSTLEIQRTEQGDSAMYLCASSPRWSDYEQYFGPGTRLTVT.